The rows below give T cell receptor beta chains drawn from one sample of a study of OX40 agonist ivuxolimab in advanced cancers. Assay: immunoSEQ multiplex PCR; the TCRdb copy retains only in-frame clones and omits some. Here the sample spans about 90,000 clones, around 90% being singletons. Sequences were derived from CD4+ or CD8+ T cells sorted from blood, sampled in a trial of the OX40 agonist ivuxolimab. All receptors come from an adult with an advanced solid tumor such as melanoma, head and neck, liver or kidney cancer. The CDR3 runs from the conserved cysteine through the conserved F or W. The D gene is left open where the match is weak. The size entry is marked missing in some rows and otherwise reads once, few, many or a size class.

>NA|TRBJ2-1|TRBV27|NA
CASSLLDEQFF
TGTGCCAGCAGTTTACTGGATGAGCAGTTCTTC
>TRBD2|TRBJ2-3|TRBV11-1|NA
CASSFLRESTDTQYF
TGTGCCAGCAGCTTTTTGCGGGAGAGCACAGATACGCAGTATTTT
>TRBD1|TRBJ1-2|TRBV7-3|NA
CASSQGTAANYGYTF
TGTGCCAGCAGCCAAGGGACAGCTGCTAACTATGGCTACACCTTC
>TRBD1|TRBJ1-1|TRBV28|NA
CASPPGRGRSNTEAFF
TGTGCCAGCCCACCGGGCAGGGGGAGGTCAAACACTGAAGCTTTCTTT
>NA|TRBJ1-2|TRBV6-5|NA
CASSYSEGDGYTF
TGTGCCAGCAGTTACTCGGAGGGGGACGGCTACACCTTC
>NA|TRBJ2-7|TRBV10-3|NA
CAISEMQGRYEQYF
TGTGCCATCAGTGAGATGCAGGGAAGGTACGAGCAGTACTTC
>NA|TRBJ2-2|TRBV7-6|NA
CASSLLANTGELFF
TGTGCCAGCAGCTTACTAGCGAACACCGGGGAGCTGTTTTTT
>NA|TRBJ1-5|TRBV27|NA
CASSLRGADQPQHF
TGTGCCAGCAGTTTACGGGGGGCCGATCAGCCCCAGCATTTT
>NA|TRBJ2-7|TRBV10-3|NA
CAISESTESYEQYF
TGTGCCATCAGTGAGTCGACAGAGTCTTACGAGCAGTACTTC
>TRBD2|TRBJ2-3|TRBV27|NA
CASYSAGGRADTQYF
TGTGCCAGTTATTCAGCGGGAGGAAGGGCAGATACGCAGTATTTT
>NA|TRBJ2-1|TRBV5-8|once
CASSLAGSLYNEQFF
TGTGCCAGCAGCTTGGCCGGTAGCCTCTACAATGAGCAGTTCTTC
>TRBD2|TRBJ2-1|TRBV11-3|NA
CASSGSGRLGNEQFF
TGTGCCAGCAGCGGGAGCGGGAGGCTTGGGAATGAGCAGTTCTTC
>NA|TRBJ1-5|TRBV30|once
CAWSVGGKGNQPQHF
TGTGCCTGGAGTGTTGGCGGGAAGGGCAATCAGCCCCAGCATTTT